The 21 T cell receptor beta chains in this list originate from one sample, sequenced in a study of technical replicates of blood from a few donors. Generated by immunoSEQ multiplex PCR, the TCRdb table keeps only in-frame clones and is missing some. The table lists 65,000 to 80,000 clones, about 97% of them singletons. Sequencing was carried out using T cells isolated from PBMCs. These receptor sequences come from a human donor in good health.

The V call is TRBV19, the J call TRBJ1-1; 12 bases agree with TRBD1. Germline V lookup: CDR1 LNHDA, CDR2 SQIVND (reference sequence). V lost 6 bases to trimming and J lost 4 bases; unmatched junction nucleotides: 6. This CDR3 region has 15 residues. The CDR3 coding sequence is TGTGCCAGTAGGGGGGACAGGGGGCTGTTCACTGAAGCTTTCTTT. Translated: CASRGDRGLFTEAFF.

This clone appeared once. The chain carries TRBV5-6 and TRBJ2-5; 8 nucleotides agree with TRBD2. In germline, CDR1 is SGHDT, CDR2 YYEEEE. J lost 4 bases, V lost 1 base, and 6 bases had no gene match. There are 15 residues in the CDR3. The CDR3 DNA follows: TGTGCCAGCAGCTTGTTTCGGGAGGGGAGAGAGACCCAGTACTTC. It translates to CASSLFREGRETQYF. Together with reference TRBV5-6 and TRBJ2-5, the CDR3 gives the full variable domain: DAGVTQSPTHLIKTRGQQVTLRCSPKSGHDTVSWYQQALGQGPQFIFQYYEEEERQRGNFPDRFSGHQFPNYSSELNVNALLLGDSALYLCASSLFREGRETQYFGPGTRLLVL.

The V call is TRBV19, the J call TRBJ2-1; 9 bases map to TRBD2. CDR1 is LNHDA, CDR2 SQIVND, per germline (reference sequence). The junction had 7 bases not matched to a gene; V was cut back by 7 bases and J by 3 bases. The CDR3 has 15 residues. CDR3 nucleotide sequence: TGTGCCAGTACCCTGACTAGCGGAATCTACAATGAGCAGTTCTTC. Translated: CASTLTSGIYNEQFF.

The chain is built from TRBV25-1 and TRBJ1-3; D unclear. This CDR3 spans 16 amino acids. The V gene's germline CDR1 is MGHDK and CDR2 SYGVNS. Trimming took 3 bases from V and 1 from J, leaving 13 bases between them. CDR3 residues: CASSEYVGASGNTIYF. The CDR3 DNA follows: TGTGCCAGCAGTGAGTATGTGGGCGCGTCTGGAAACACCATATATTTT.

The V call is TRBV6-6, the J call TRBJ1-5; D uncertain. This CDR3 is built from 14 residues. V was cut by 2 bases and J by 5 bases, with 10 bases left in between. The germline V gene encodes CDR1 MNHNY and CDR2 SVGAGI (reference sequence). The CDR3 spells CASSYDRRDQPQHF. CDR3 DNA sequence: TGTGCCAGCAGTTACGATCGTCGGGATCAGCCCCAGCATTTT.

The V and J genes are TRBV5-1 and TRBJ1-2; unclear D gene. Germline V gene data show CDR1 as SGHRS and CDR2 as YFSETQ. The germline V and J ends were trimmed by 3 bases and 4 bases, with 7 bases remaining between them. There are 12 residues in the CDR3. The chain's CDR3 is CASSSSFYGYTF. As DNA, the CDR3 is TGCGCCAGCAGCTCTTCGTTCTATGGCTACACCTTC. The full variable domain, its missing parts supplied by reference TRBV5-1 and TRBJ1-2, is KAGVTQTPRYLIKTRGQQVTLSCSPISGHRSVSWYQQTPGQGLQFLFEYFSETQRNKGNFPGRFSGRQFSNSRSEMNVSTLELGDSALYLCASSSSFYGYTFGSGTRLTVV.

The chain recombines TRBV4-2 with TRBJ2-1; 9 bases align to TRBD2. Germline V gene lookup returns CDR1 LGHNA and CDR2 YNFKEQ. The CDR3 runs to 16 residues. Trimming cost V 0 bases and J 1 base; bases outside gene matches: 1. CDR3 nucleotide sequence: TGTGCCAGCAGCCAAGAGCTAGCGGGATCCTACAATGAGCAGTTCTTC. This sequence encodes CASSQELAGSYNEQFF.

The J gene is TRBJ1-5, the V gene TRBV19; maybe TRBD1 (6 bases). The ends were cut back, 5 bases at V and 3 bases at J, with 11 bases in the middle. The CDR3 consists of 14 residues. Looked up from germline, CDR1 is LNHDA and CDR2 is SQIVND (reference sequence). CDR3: CASSVGGDNQPQHF. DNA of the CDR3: TGTGCCAGTAGTGTAGGGGGGGACAATCAGCCCCAGCATTTT.

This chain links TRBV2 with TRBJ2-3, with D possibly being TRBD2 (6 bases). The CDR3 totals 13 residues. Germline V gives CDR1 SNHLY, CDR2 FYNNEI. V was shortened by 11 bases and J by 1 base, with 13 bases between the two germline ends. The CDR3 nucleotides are TGTGCCGCCCCTAGCGCCCGCACAGATACGCAGTATTTT. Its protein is CAAPSARTDTQYF.

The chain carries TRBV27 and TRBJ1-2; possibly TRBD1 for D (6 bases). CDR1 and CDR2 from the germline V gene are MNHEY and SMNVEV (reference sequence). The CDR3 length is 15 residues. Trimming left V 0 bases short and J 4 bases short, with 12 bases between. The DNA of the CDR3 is TGTGCCAGCAGTTTATCGAGGGGGGGCGGCTATGGCTACACCTTC. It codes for CASSLSRGGGYGYTF.

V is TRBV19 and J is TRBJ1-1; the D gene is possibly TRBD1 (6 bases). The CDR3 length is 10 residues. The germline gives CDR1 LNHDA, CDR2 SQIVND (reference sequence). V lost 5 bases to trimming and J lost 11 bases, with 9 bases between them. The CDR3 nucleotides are TGTGCCAGTAGTGAGGGGGACGCTTTCTTT. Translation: CASSEGDAFF.

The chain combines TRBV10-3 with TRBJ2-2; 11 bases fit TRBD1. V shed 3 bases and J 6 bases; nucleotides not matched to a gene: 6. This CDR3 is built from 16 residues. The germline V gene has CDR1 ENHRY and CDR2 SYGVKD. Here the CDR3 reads CAISDWTGGSSGELFF. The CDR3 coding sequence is TGTGCCATCAGTGACTGGACAGGGGGCAGCTCCGGGGAGCTGTTTTTT.

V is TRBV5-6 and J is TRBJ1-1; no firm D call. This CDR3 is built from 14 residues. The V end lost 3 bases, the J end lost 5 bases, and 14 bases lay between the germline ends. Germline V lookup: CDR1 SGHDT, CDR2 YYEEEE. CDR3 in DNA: TGTGCCAGCAGCTCCAAGCCCGGAGGGACTGAAGCTTTCTTT. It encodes CASSSKPGGTEAFF.

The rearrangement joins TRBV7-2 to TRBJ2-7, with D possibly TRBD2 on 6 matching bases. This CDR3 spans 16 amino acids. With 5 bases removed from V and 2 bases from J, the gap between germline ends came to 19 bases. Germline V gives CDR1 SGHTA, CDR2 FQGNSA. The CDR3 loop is CASSPSEGRRPYEQYF. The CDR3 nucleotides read TGTGCCAGCAGCCCATCGGAGGGGCGGAGACCCTACGAGCAGTACTTC.

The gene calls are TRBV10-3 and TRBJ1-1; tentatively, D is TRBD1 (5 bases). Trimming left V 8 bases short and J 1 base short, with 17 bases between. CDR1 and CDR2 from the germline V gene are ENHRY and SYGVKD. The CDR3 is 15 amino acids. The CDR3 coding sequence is TGTGCCATCGCGACAGAGAGTAATTCGAACACTGAAGCTTTCTTT. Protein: CAIATESNSNTEAFF.

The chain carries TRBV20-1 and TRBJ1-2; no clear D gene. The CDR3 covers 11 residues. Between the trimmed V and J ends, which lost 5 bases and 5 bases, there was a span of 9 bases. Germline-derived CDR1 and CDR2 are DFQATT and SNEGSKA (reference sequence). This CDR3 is CSARGFYGYTF. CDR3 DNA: TGCAGTGCTCGGGGATTTTATGGCTACACCTTC.

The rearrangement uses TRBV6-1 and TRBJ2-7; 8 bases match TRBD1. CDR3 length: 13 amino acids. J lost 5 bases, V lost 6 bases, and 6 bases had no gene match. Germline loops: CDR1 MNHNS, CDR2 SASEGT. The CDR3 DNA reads TGTGCCAGCAGATGGACAGGGAAAAACGAGCAGTACTTC. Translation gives CASRWTGKNEQYF.

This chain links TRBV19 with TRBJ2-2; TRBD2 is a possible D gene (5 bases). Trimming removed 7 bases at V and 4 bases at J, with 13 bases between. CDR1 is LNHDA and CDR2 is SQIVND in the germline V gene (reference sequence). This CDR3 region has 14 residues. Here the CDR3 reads CASITEDGTGELFF. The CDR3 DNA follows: TGTGCCAGTATCACGGAGGACGGCACCGGGGAGCTGTTTTTT.

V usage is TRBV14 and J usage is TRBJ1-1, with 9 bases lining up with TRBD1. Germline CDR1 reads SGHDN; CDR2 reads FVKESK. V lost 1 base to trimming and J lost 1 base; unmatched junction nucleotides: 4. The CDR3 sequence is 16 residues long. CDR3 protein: CASSQGLGQGNTEAFF. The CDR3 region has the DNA TGTGCCAGCAGCCAAGGGTTGGGACAGGGGAACACTGAAGCTTTCTTT. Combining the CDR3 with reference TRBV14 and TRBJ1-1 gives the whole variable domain EAGVTQFPSHSVIEKGQTVTLRCDPISGHDNLYWYRRVMGKEIKFLLHFVKESKQDESGMPNNRFLAERTGGTYSTLKVQPAELEDSGVYFCASSQGLGQGNTEAFFGQGTRLTVV.

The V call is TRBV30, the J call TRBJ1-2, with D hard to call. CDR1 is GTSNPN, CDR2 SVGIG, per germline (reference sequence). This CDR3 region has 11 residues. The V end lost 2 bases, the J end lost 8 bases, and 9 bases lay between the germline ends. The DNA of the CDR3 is TGTGCCTGGAGTTTTGAGCGAGGCTACACCTTC. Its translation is CAWSFERGYTF.

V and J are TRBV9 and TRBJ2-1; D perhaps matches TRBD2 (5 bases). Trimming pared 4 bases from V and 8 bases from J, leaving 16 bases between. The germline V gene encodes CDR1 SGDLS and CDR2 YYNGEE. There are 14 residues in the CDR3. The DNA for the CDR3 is TGTGCCAGCAGCATTACCACGGGATACTATGAGCAGTTCTTC. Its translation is CASSITTGYYEQFF.